This TCR beta chain is drawn from a study of T cells in Graves' hyperthyroidism and ophthalmopathy. Lactation, pregnancy, other autoimmune disease or uncontrolled infection led to exclusion of patients. This sample holds PBMCs from roughly 10 ml fresh peripheral blood. Amplification of TCR beta CDR3 regions was performed using RNA transcripts as template. First-round RT-PCR of the TCR CDR3 relied on the HTBI primer set. TCRdb used MiXCR to reprocess the multiplex PCR reads, holding one entry per CDR3 protein. Of fewer than 600,000 distinct CDR3 sequences listed, approximately 15% are singletons. The CDR3 totals 14 residues. CDR1 and CDR2 (germline): MNHNS, SASEGT. V dropped 8 bases and J dropped 8; count of bases not matched to a gene: 11. In this sample, this clonotype turned up many times.

The receptor was derived from a woman younger than 35 with Graves' hyperthyroidism. The chain links TRBV6-1 to TRBJ2-1; TRBD2 agrees at 8 bases. Source material: blood. CDR3 protein: CASLAGTRGHEQFF. The CDR3 DNA sequence: TGTGCCAGCCTAGCCGGGACTAGAGGGCATGAGCAGTTCTTC.